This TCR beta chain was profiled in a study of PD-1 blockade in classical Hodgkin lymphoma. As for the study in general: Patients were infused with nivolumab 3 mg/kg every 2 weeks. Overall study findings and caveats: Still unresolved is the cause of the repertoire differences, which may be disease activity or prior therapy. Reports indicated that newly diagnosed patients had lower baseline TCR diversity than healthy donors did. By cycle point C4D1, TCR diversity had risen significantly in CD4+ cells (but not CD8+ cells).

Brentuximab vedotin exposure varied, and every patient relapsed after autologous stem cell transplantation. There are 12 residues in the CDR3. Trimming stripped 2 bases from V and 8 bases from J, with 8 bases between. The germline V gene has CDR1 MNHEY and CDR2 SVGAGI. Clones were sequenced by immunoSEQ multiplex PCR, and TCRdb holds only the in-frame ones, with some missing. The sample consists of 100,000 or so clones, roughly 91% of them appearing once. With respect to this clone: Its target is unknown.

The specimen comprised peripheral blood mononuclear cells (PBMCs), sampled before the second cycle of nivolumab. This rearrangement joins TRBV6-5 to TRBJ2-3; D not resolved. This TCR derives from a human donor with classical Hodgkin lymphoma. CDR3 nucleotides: TGTGCCAGCAGTTACCCCACTGGTACGCAGTATTTT. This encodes CASSYPTGTQYF.